A selection of T cell receptor beta chains follows, all from one sample in a study of shared clonotypes between healthy human individuals. Method: immunoSEQ multiplex PCR; TCRdb's copy keeps in-frame clones and lacks some. The sample contains about 680,000 clones, less than 80% of which appear only once. The sample was memory CD4+ T cells sorted from blood. All receptors derive from a woman in her 30s in good health. The CDR3 runs from the conserved cysteine through the conserved F or W.

TRBV28,TRBJ2-5,CASSAQGMAQYF
TRBV10-1,TRBJ2-5,CASSEISGSLKTQYF
TRBV6-4,TRBJ2-3,CASSDSGGNLDTQYF
TRBV5-1,TRBJ2-7,CASSRDSIYEQYF
TRBV5-1,TRBJ2-2,CASSKRLAGDSGELFF
TRBV5-1,TRBJ1-1,CASSLENGGTEAFF
TRBV28,TRBJ1-2,CASSPQTYGYTF
TRBV28,TRBJ1-5,CASSFGGNQPQHF
TRBV2,TRBJ1-2,CATDRDSYGYTF
TRBV27,TRBJ2-1,CASSFVSAGSYNEQFF
TRBV2,TRBJ2-1,CASSHRDGPYNEQFF
TRBV27,TRBJ2-7,CASRDLAVGSYEQYF
TRBV6-5,TRBJ2-7,CASSYSSGRSYEQYF
TRBV18,TRBJ2-1,CASSPERTKINEQFF
TRBV7-9,TRBJ2-7,CASSFSSYTYEQYF
TRBV27,TRBJ2-3,CATSLAGGTDTQYF
TRBV11-2,TRBJ2-4,CASSANGPGQGVKNIQYF
TRBV10-3,TRBJ2-1,CAISGDSSGTYNEQFF
TRBV7-2,TRBJ1-1,CASSPALQGTTEAFF
TRBV30,TRBJ1-5,CAWSGTDFQPQHF
TRBV10-1,TRBJ1-3,CASSRRGSSGNTIYF
TRBV11-2,TRBJ1-2,CASSLGHIITF
TRBV15,TRBJ2-5,CATSRDGQAGGGKTQYF
TRBV28,TRBJ2-1,CASSPSSSSYNEQFF
TRBV7-9,TRBJ2-7,CASSLLSASYEQYF
TRBV9,TRBJ2-3,CASSVGLAGAVDTQYF
TRBV28,TRBJ1-1,CASSRRAGTEAFF
TRBV19,TRBJ1-5,CASNKISNQPQHF
TRBV27,TRBJ1-4,CASSSTGGLGVTNEKLFF
TRBV30,TRBJ1-4,CAWTAGVNEKLFF
TRBV18,TRBJ2-1,CASSPPGLAGEQFF
TRBV7-3,TRBJ2-7,CASSPQPGQEQYF
TRBV19,TRBJ1-2,CASSAGQGEPYGYTF
TRBV10-3,TRBJ2-1,CAISGSQGYNEQFF
TRBV7-8,TRBJ2-7,CASSLGTGSEQYF
TRBV11-3,TRBJ2-2,CASSSPGGRHNTGELFF
TRBV2,TRBJ2-7,CASRTAGSYEQYF
TRBV30,TRBJ2-1,CAWSPRGRSKQFF
TRBV27,TRBJ2-7,CASSSGTSVYEQYF
TRBV7-9,TRBJ2-2,CASSFRGGTSAGELFF
TRBV7-2,TRBJ2-1,CASSSRLAAYNEQFF
TRBV21-1,TRBJ2-3,CASSNPSCLTDTQYF
TRBV5-1,TRBJ2-1,CASSPSSGSYNEQFF
TRBV6-1,TRBJ2-5,CASSVTRETQYF
TRBV21-1,TRBJ2-7,CASSIPDRVFEQYF
TRBV5-1,TRBJ1-1,CASSHGQGTSNTEAFF
TRBV2,TRBJ2-1,CASNGLAADNEQFF
TRBV18,TRBJ2-1,CASSPPPGQGALRYNEQFF
TRBV28,TRBJ1-1,CASRRWGNTEAFF
TRBV5-1,TRBJ2-1,CASSSGGPNNEQFF
TRBV5-6,TRBJ1-5,CASSWGVGGNQPQHF
TRBV19,TRBJ2-7,CASSINGFNSEQYF
TRBV29-1,TRBJ2-7,CSVGRNSGKGEQYF
TRBV29-1,TRBJ2-1,CSASLRRENNEQFF
TRBV2,TRBJ1-1,CASMGQGWTEAFF
TRBV2,TRBJ2-3,CASSDALRQYF
TRBV10-3,TRBJ1-5,CAISGDGSQPQHF